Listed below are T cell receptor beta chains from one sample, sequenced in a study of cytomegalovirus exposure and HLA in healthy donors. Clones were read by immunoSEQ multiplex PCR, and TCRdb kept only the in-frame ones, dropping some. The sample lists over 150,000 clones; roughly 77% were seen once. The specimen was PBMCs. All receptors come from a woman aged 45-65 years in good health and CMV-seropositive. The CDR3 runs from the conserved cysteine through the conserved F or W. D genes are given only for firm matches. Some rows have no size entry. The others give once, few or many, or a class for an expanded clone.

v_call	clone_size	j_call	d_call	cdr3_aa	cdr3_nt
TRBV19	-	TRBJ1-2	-	CASSSVGGNPGYTF	TGTGCCAGTAGTTCCGTGGGGGGTAATCCTGGCTACACCTTC
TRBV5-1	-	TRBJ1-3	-	CASRPQGPGNTIYF	TGCGCCAGCAGGCCCCAGGGGCCTGGAAACACCATATATTTT
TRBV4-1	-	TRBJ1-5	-	CASSQLTGNRQPQHF	TGCGCCAGCAGCCAACTCACAGGGAATAGGCAGCCCCAGCATTTT
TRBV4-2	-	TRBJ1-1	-	CASSQDSRVDTEAFF	TGTGCCAGCAGCCAAGATTCCCGGGTGGACACTGAAGCTTTCTTT
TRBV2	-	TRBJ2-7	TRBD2	CASSEGGLAGSYEQYF	TGTGCCAGCAGTGAAGGGGGACTAGCGGGGTCCTACGAGCAGTACTTC
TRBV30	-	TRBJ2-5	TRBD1	CAWSGGTGSREAQYF	TGTGCCTGGAGTGGCGGGACAGGGTCTCGGGAGGCCCAGTACTTC
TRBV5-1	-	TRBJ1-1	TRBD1	CASKLDRRNTEAFF	TGCGCCAGCAAGTTGGACAGGCGAAACACTGAAGCTTTCTTT
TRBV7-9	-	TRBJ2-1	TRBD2	CASSLRLAGGPADRNEQFF	TGTGCCAGCAGCTTAAGGCTAGCGGGAGGGCCGGCTGATCGCAATGAGCAGTTCTTC
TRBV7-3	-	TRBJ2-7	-	CASSSTGLQVEQYF	TGTGCCAGCAGCTCCACAGGGTTGCAGGTCGAGCAGTACTTC
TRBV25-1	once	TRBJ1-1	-	CASTLRQNTEAFF	TGTGCCAGCACTCTCCGACAGAACACTGAAGCTTTCTTT
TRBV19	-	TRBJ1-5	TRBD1	CASRYGQGLLGPQHF	TGTGCCAGTCGTTATGGACAGGGACTTCTAGGGCCCCAGCATTTT
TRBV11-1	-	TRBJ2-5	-	CASRSYEAQETQYF	TGTGCCAGCAGATCCTACGAGGCCCAAGAGACCCAGTACTTC
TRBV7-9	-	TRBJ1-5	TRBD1	CASSWTGDQPQHF	TGTGCCAGCAGCTGGACAGGGGATCAGCCCCAGCATTTT
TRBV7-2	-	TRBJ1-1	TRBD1	CASSLTRQGEAFF	TGTGCCAGCAGCTTAACCAGACAGGGTGAAGCTTTCTTT
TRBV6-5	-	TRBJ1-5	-	CASRPPGNQPQHF	TGTGCCAGCAGGCCCCCAGGCAATCAGCCCCAGCATTTT
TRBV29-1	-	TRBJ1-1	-	CSVRTDLYTEAFF	TGCAGCGTCCGGACAGATCTATACACTGAAGCTTTCTTT
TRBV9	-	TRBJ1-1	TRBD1	CASSPPPGQGLNTEAFF	TGTGCCAGCAGCCCTCCACCGGGACAGGGATTGAACACTGAAGCTTTCTTT
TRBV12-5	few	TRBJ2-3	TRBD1	CASGFPGGDTQYF	TGTGCTAGTGGTTTCCCAGGGGGAGATACGCAGTATTTT
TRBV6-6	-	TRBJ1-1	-	CASTYGGETEAFF	TGTGCCAGCACCTATGGTGGGGAGACTGAAGCTTTCTTT
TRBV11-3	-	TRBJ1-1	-	CASSRRMNTEAFF	TGTGCCAGCAGCCGCAGGATGAACACTGAAGCTTTCTTT
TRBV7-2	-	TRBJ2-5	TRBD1	CASSLATGVGETQYF	TGTGCCAGCAGCTTGGCCACAGGGGTCGGGGAGACCCAGTACTTC
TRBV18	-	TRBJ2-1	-	CASSPAGGDGNEQFF	TGTGCCAGCTCACCGGCCGGGGGAGACGGGAATGAGCAGTTCTTC
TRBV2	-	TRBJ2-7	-	CASTLVLNSSYEQYF	TGTGCCAGCACCCTGGTGTTGAACAGCTCCTACGAGCAGTACTTC
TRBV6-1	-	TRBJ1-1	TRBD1	CAGQDLNTEAFF	TGTGCCGGACAGGATTTGAACACTGAAGCTTTCTTT
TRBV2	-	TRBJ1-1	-	CASGHTEAFF	TGTGCCAGCGGCCACACTGAAGCTTTCTTT
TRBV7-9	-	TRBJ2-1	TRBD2	CASSPHGTTSNEQFF	TGTGCCAGCAGCCCCCACGGGACTACTTCCAATGAGCAGTTCTTC
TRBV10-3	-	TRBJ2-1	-	CAIRGEEGPYNEQFF	TGTGCCATCAGGGGGGAGGAGGGACCCTACAATGAGCAGTTCTTC
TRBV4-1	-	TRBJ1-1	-	CASSQPDRKNTEAFF	TGCGCCAGCAGCCAACCTGACAGGAAGAACACTGAAGCTTTCTTT
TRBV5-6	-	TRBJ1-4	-	CASRWGGAATNEKLFF	TGTGCCAGCAGATGGGGCGGGGCGGCAACTAATGAAAAACTGTTTTTT
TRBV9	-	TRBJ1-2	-	CASRSGRGGYGYTF	TGTGCCAGCCGGTCCGGCAGGGGTGGCTATGGCTACACCTTC
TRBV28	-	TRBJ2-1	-	CASSLGGGAGYNEQFF	TGTGCCAGCAGCCTGGGAGGGGGAGCGGGCTACAATGAGCAGTTCTTC
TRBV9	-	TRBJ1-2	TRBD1	CASSGAGTGGQRGGYTF	TGTGCCAGCAGCGGGGCCGGGACAGGGGGTCAAAGGGGAGGCTACACCTTC
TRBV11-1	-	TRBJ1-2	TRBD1	CASSPGTGFDGYTF	TGTGCCAGCAGCCCCGGGACAGGGTTTGATGGCTACACCTTC
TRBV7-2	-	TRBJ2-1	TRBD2	CASSLAPAGVSSNEQFF	TGTGCCAGCAGCTTAGCGCCGGCGGGAGTTTCGAGTAATGAGCAGTTCTTC
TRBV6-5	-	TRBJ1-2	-	CASSPGYSNGYTF	TGTGCCAGCAGCCCGGGATATTCAAATGGCTACACCTTC
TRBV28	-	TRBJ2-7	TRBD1	CASSIPGTGEGEQYF	TGTGCCAGCAGTATCCCCGGGACAGGGGAAGGCGAGCAGTACTTC
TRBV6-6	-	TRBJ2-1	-	CASRGQVVYNEQFF	TGTGCCAGCCGCGGGCAGGTCGTTTACAATGAGCAGTTCTTC
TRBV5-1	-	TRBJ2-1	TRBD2	CASSLAGTSRSNEQFF	TGCGCCAGCAGCTTGGCCGGGACTAGTCGTTCGAATGAGCAGTTCTTC
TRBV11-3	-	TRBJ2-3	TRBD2	CASSFSGGADTQYF	TGTGCCAGCAGCTTCAGCGGGGGGGCAGATACGCAGTATTTT
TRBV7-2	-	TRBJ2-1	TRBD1	CASSEGGQGRNEQFF	TGTGCCAGCAGCGAGGGGGGACAGGGGAGGAATGAGCAGTTCTTC
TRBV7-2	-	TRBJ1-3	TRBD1	CASSSRTGEDTIYF	TGTGCCAGCAGCTCACGGACAGGGGAGGACACCATATATTTT
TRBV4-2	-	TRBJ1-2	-	CASSHSEPLGYGYTF	TGTGCCAGCAGCCACAGTGAACCCCTAGGCTATGGCTACACCTTC
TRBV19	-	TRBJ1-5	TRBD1	CATGQDVWPQHF	TGTGCCACCGGACAGGACGTGTGGCCCCAGCATTTT
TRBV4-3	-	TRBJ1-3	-	CASSSPGGPTGNTIYF	TGCGCCAGCAGCTCCCCCGGGGGTCCAACTGGAAACACCATATATTTT
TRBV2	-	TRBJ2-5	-	CASSEDPRTQYF	TGTGCCAGCAGTGAAGACCCGAGGACCCAGTACTTC
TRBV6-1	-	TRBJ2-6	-	CASGLGSSGANVLTF	TGTGCCAGCGGATTAGGGAGCTCTGGGGCCAACGTCCTGACTTTC
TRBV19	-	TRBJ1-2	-	CASTQGLGGYTF	TGTGCCAGTACCCAGGGGCTGGGGGGCTACACCTTC
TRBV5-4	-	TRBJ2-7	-	CASSSPLSYEQYF	TGTGCCAGCAGCTCCCCTTTGAGCTACGAGCAGTACTTC